Below, 12 T cell receptor beta chains from the same sample are listed, as sequenced in a study of blood T cell repertoires in COVID-19. The assay was immunoSEQ multiplex PCR, and TCRdb's table has in-frame clones only and misses some. This sample has 310,000 or so clones, with 87% found just once. The sequencing input was peripheral blood. These receptor sequences come from a man aged 25-45 years with COVID-19, enrolled during active disease.

The chain has TRBV9 and TRBJ1-1; tentative D call: TRBD1 (6 bases). Germline lookup yields CDR1 SGDLS and CDR2 YYNGEE. The CDR3 has 16 residues. Trimming took off 4 bases at V and 3 bases at J, with 19 bases between the two ends. DNA of the CDR3: TGTGCCAGCAGCCCTAGACAGGACGGTCGGGACACTGAAGCTTTCTTT. Translated, it gives CASSPRQDGRDTEAFF. Drawing the rest from reference TRBV9 and TRBJ1-1, the complete variable domain is DSGVTQTPKHLITATGQRVTLRCSPRSGDLSVYWYQQSLDQGLQFLIQYYNGEERAKGNILERFSAQQFPDLHSELNLSSLELGDSALYFCASSPRQDGRDTEAFFGQGTRLTVV.

The chain joins TRBV19 to TRBJ1-2, with 7 bases lining up with TRBD1. The germline V gene has CDR1 LNHDA and CDR2 SQIVND (reference sequence). The CDR3 consists of 16 residues. With 5 bases clipped from V and 8 bases from J, the junction kept 17 bases outside the gene matches. Here the CDR3 reads CASSSAGTAILGGYTF. The CDR3, as DNA: TGTGCCAGTAGTTCTGCCGGGACAGCCATCCTTGGGGGCTACACCTTC.

The gene calls are TRBV28 and TRBJ1-5; TRBD1 might be the D (6 bases). Germline V CDR1 and CDR2: MDHEN, SYDVKM. With 8 bases removed from V and 2 bases from J, the gap between germline ends came to 19 bases. The CDR3 has 16 amino acids. CDR3 residues: CASSSRGGPGNQPQHF. In nucleotides, the CDR3 is TGTGCCAGCTCCTCGAGAGGGGGACCGGGCAATCAGCCCCAGCATTTT.

The V call is TRBV10-3, the J call TRBJ1-4; TRBD1 matches 7 bases. The CDR3 contains 16 residues. Germline trimming cut 6 bases from V and 4 bases from J; bases unmatched to any gene: 11. Germline CDR1 is ENHRY and CDR2 is SYGVKD. CDR3 amino acids: CAISQTSTGNNEKLFF. DNA of the CDR3: TGTGCCATCAGCCAGACATCGACAGGGAATAATGAAAAACTGTTTTTT.

CDR3 sequence: CASSLPNQPQHF. CDR3 coding DNA: TGTGCCAGCAGTTTACCAAATCAGCCCCAGCATTTT. The V and J genes are TRBV27 and TRBJ1-5; no clear D gene. This CDR3 region has 12 residues. V lost 2 bases, J lost 4 bases, and 3 bases lay in between. Germline assignment: CDR1 MNHEY and CDR2 SMNVEV (reference sequence).

The CDR3 spells CAISGLSDSSYEQYF. CDR3 in DNA: TGTGCCATCAGTGGTTTAAGCGACAGCTCCTACGAGCAGTACTTC. J is TRBJ2-7 and V is TRBV10-3; possible D gene TRBD1, 5 bases. The CDR3 has 15 amino acids. CDR1 is ENHRY and CDR2 is SYGVKD in the germline V gene. The V end lost 4 bases, the J end lost 0 bases, and 13 bases lay between the germline ends.

This chain joins TRBV6-5 and TRBJ1-6; D not resolved. From germline, CDR1 is MNHEY and CDR2 SVGAGI. The CDR3 is 15 residues long. With 0 bases removed from V and 5 bases from J, the gap between germline ends came to 8 bases. The CDR3, as DNA: TGTGCCAGCAGTTACTCGTTTCTTAATAATTCACCCCTCCACTTT. Amino acids: CASSYSFLNNSPLHF.

The chain uses TRBV7-7 and TRBJ2-1; D is perhaps TRBD2 (6 bases). CDR1 and CDR2 (germline): SSHAT, FNYEAQ (reference sequence). V was cut by 4 bases and J by 8 bases, with 6 bases left in between. The CDR3 runs 11 residues. The CDR3 loop is CASSSGDEQFF. The CDR3 coding sequence is TGTGCCAGCAGCTCGGGGGATGAGCAGTTCTTC.

The chain has TRBV7-9 and TRBJ1-1, with D perhaps TRBD1 (6 bases). Germline CDR1 SEHNR, CDR2 FQNEAQ (reference sequence). This CDR3 region has 15 residues. Trimming took 2 bases from V and 5 from J, leaving 15 bases between them. CDR3 nucleotide sequence: TGTGCCAGCAGCTTACTCCAGGGGCGTTGGACTGAAGCTTTCTTT. It codes for CASSLLQGRWTEAFF.

V is TRBV9 and J is TRBJ2-3, with D possibly matching TRBD1 (6 bases). The CDR3 consists of 15 residues. Germline lookup yields CDR1 SGDLS and CDR2 YYNGEE. With 4 bases removed from V and 1 base from J, the gap between germline ends came to 13 bases. This CDR3 is CASSPQGPRTDTQYF. CDR3 bases: TGTGCCAGCAGCCCCCAGGGGCCACGCACAGATACGCAGTATTTT.

The V gene is TRBV3-1 (or the pseudogene TRBV3-2), the J gene TRBJ2-7, with D perhaps TRBD2 (6 bases). Per germline, CDR1 LGHDT and CDR2 YNNKEL (reference sequence). V was clipped by 0 bases and J by 2 bases, with 14 bases between them. This CDR3 is 16 amino acids long. The CDR3 region has the DNA TGTGCCAGCAGCCAAGATTGGGGACTTGACGCCTACGAGCAGTACTTC. Protein sequence: CASSQDWGLDAYEQYF.

The gene calls are TRBV19 and TRBJ1-4; no reliable D call. Trimming left V 5 bases short and J 0 bases short, with 7 bases between. Germline CDR1 and CDR2: LNHDA and SQIVND (reference sequence). The CDR3 is 14 residues long. CDR3: CASSETTTNEKLFF. The DNA of the CDR3 is TGTGCCAGTAGTGAGACAACAACTAATGAAAAACTGTTTTTT.